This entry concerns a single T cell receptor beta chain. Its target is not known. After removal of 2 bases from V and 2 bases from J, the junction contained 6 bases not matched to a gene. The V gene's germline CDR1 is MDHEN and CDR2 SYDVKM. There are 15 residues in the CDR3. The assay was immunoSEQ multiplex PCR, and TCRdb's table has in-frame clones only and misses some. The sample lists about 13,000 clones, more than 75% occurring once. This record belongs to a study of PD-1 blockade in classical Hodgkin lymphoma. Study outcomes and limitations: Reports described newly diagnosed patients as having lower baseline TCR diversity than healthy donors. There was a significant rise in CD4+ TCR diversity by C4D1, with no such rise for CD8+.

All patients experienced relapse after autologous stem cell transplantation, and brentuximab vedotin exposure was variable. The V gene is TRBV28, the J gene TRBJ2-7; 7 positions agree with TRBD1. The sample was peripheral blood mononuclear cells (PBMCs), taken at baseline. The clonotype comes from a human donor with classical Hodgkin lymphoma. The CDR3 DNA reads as TGTGCCAGCAGTTTAGGTTCGACAGGGACCTACGAGCAGTACTTC. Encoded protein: CASSLGSTGTYEQYF.